These T cell receptor beta chains were read from a single sample in a study of lymphopenia after photon versus proton radiotherapy. Profiled with immunoSEQ multiplex PCR; TCRdb holds only in-frame clones, not every one. The repertoire holds roughly 23,000 clones, with around 88% as singletons. Sequenced material: peripheral blood, taken from a patient treated with proton-based radiotherapy. These receptors were obtained from a man older than 75 with esophageal cancer. Each CDR3 is given with its conserved first and last residue. Each record gives: clone size, D gene, V gene, J gene, CDR3 DNA, CDR3 protein. The D gene is left open where the match is weak. The size of a clone is reported for some rows only, either as once, few or many, or as a class for expanded clones.

abundance: -; d_gene: -; v_gene: TRBV29-1; j_gene: TRBJ1-1; CDR3nt: TGCAGCGCCCTCTCAGGACAGACTGAAGCTTTCTTT; CDR3aa: CSALSGQTEAFF
abundance: -; d_gene: -; v_gene: TRBV7-5; j_gene: TRBJ1-2; CDR3nt: TGTGCCAGCAGCTCAACAGGCGCACCCTATGGCTACACCTTC; CDR3aa: CASSSTGAPYGYTF
abundance: once; d_gene: -; v_gene: TRBV5-1; j_gene: TRBJ1-1; CDR3nt: TGCGCCAGCAGCTTGTGGCAGAGGAACACTGAAGCTTTCTTT; CDR3aa: CASSLWQRNTEAFF
abundance: few; d_gene: -; v_gene: TRBV7-8; j_gene: TRBJ2-1; CDR3nt: TGTGCCAGCAGCTTAAACATAAATGAGCAGTTCTTC; CDR3aa: CASSLNINEQFF
abundance: -; d_gene: -; v_gene: TRBV5-4; j_gene: TRBJ2-3; CDR3nt: TGTGCCAGCAGCTTGGTTGGGGAGGCAGATACGCAGTATTTT; CDR3aa: CASSLVGEADTQYF
abundance: -; d_gene: -; v_gene: TRBV9; j_gene: TRBJ2-5; CDR3nt: TGTGCCAGCAGCGTCGCATACCAAGAGACCCAGTACTTC; CDR3aa: CASSVAYQETQYF
abundance: -; d_gene: TRBD2; v_gene: TRBV11-2; j_gene: TRBJ2-3; CDR3nt: TGTGCCAGCAGCTCCCCGCCGGGACTAGCCACAGATACGCAGTATTTT; CDR3aa: CASSSPPGLATDTQYF
abundance: -; d_gene: -; v_gene: TRBV7-3; j_gene: TRBJ2-3; CDR3nt: TGTGCCAGCGGCCCGGGGCGGGGACAGGATACGCAGTATTTT; CDR3aa: CASGPGRGQDTQYF
abundance: -; d_gene: TRBD1; v_gene: TRBV18; j_gene: TRBJ1-2; CDR3nt: TGTGCCAGCTCACCAGGGACAGGGGACCTTAGTGGCTACACCTTC; CDR3aa: CASSPGTGDLSGYTF
abundance: -; d_gene: TRBD1; v_gene: TRBV19; j_gene: TRBJ1-2; CDR3nt: TGTGCCAGTAGTATCGACCGACAGGGCCGTGGTGGCTACACCTTC; CDR3aa: CASSIDRQGRGGYTF
abundance: -; d_gene: -; v_gene: TRBV6-5; j_gene: TRBJ1-1; CDR3nt: TGTGCCAGCATGGATAATAACTGGAACACTGAAGCTTTCTTT; CDR3aa: CASMDNNWNTEAFF
abundance: once; d_gene: -; v_gene: TRBV29-1; j_gene: TRBJ2-7; CDR3nt: TGCAGCGTTTCCGTTTTGCTTAGCTCCTACGAGCAGTACTTC; CDR3aa: CSVSVLLSSYEQYF
abundance: -; d_gene: -; v_gene: TRBV7-2; j_gene: TRBJ1-1; CDR3nt: TGTGCCAGCAGCTTACTGGGGGGGGTGAACACTGAAGCTTTCTTT; CDR3aa: CASSLLGGVNTEAFF
abundance: few; d_gene: -; v_gene: TRBV19; j_gene: TRBJ1-6; CDR3nt: TGTGCCAGTAGTACGGTGGGCATAGATTCACCCCTCCACTTT; CDR3aa: CASSTVGIDSPLHF
abundance: -; d_gene: -; v_gene: TRBV5-1; j_gene: TRBJ2-3; CDR3nt: TGCGCCAGCGGGATGACCCATTTAAGCACAGATACGCAGTATTTT; CDR3aa: CASGMTHLSTDTQYF
abundance: -; d_gene: -; v_gene: TRBV4-1; j_gene: TRBJ2-2; CDR3nt: TGCGCCAGCAGCCGGTTCATGCTGAGCACCGGGGAGCTGTTTTTT; CDR3aa: CASSRFMLSTGELFF
abundance: -; d_gene: TRBD2; v_gene: TRBV30; j_gene: TRBJ2-5; CDR3nt: TGTGCCTGGGTCCCCAGAGGTAGCCATAGCGGGGGGAGGAAGACCCAGTACTTC; CDR3aa: CAWVPRGSHSGGRKTQYF
abundance: -; d_gene: -; v_gene: TRBV19; j_gene: TRBJ2-5; CDR3nt: TGTGCCAGTAGTTTCCCAGGCCAAGAGACCCAGTACTTC; CDR3aa: CASSFPGQETQYF
abundance: -; d_gene: -; v_gene: TRBV6-5; j_gene: TRBJ2-7; CDR3nt: TGTGCCAGCAGTTACTCGTCCAGATACGAGCAGTACTTC; CDR3aa: CASSYSSRYEQYF
abundance: -; d_gene: TRBD1; v_gene: TRBV5-8; j_gene: TRBJ2-2; CDR3nt: TGTGCCAGCAGCAGTAGACAGGGGGCGATCGGGGAGCTGTTTTTT; CDR3aa: CASSSRQGAIGELFF
abundance: once; d_gene: TRBD1; v_gene: TRBV7-2; j_gene: TRBJ2-1; CDR3nt: TGTGCCAGCAGCCAGCTGGGACAGGGTGGGGCTGAGCAGTTCTTC; CDR3aa: CASSQLGQGGAEQFF
abundance: few; d_gene: -; v_gene: TRBV7-3; j_gene: TRBJ1-3; CDR3nt: TGTGCCAGCGGGAACAGTAACTCTGGAAACACCATATATTTT; CDR3aa: CASGNSNSGNTIYF
abundance: -; d_gene: TRBD1; v_gene: TRBV9; j_gene: TRBJ1-5; CDR3nt: TGTGCCAGCAGCGACAGGGGGAACGGGCCCCAGCATTTT; CDR3aa: CASSDRGNGPQHF
abundance: -; d_gene: -; v_gene: TRBV5-1; j_gene: TRBJ1-2; CDR3nt: TGCGCCAGCAGCTTGGTTGCCGGGACGCCTGGCTACACCTTC; CDR3aa: CASSLVAGTPGYTF
abundance: once; d_gene: -; v_gene: TRBV7-3; j_gene: TRBJ1-6; CDR3nt: TGTGCCAGCAGCCTTCGGGGCGGGGAGGGGTCACCCCTCCACTTT; CDR3aa: CASSLRGGEGSPLHF
abundance: few; d_gene: TRBD1; v_gene: TRBV5-6; j_gene: TRBJ1-1; CDR3nt: TGTGCCAGCAGCTTGAGGGGGACAGGGAACACTGAAGCTTTCTTT; CDR3aa: CASSLRGTGNTEAFF
abundance: -; d_gene: -; v_gene: TRBV15; j_gene: TRBJ1-1; CDR3nt: TGTGCCACCAGCAGAGAAGGCAGCTACACTGAAGCTTTCTTT; CDR3aa: CATSREGSYTEAFF
abundance: once; d_gene: -; v_gene: TRBV30; j_gene: TRBJ1-2; CDR3nt: TGTGCCTGGAGTACGGGGACATTCTATGGCTACACCTTC; CDR3aa: CAWSTGTFYGYTF
abundance: -; d_gene: TRBD2; v_gene: TRBV2; j_gene: TRBJ2-3; CDR3nt: TGTGCCAGCAGTGTTAGCGGGAGATCAGATACGCAGTATTTT; CDR3aa: CASSVSGRSDTQYF
abundance: -; d_gene: -; v_gene: TRBV7-2; j_gene: TRBJ2-7; CDR3nt: TGTGCCAGCAGCTTAGGCAGCTCCTCCTACGAGCAGTACTTC; CDR3aa: CASSLGSSSYEQYF
abundance: -; d_gene: -; v_gene: TRBV19; j_gene: TRBJ1-5; CDR3nt: TGTGCCAGTAGTACCGGGTCCTGGGATCAGCCCCAGCATTTT; CDR3aa: CASSTGSWDQPQHF
abundance: few; d_gene: TRBD2; v_gene: TRBV29-1; j_gene: TRBJ2-7; CDR3nt: TGCAGCGTTGAAGAGACGGGACTAGCCCAATTCGGGCAGTACTTC; CDR3aa: CSVEETGLAQFGQYF
abundance: once; d_gene: TRBD1; v_gene: TRBV12-5; j_gene: TRBJ1-2; CDR3nt: TGTGCTAGTGTCCCGGTGAACCTGGGACAGGGGGCTTTGGGCTACACCTTC; CDR3aa: CASVPVNLGQGALGYTF
abundance: -; d_gene: -; v_gene: TRBV11-3; j_gene: TRBJ2-7; CDR3nt: TGTGCCAGCAGCTTAGAAGGGAATCTGGGCGAGCAGTACTTC; CDR3aa: CASSLEGNLGEQYF
abundance: -; d_gene: -; v_gene: TRBV15; j_gene: TRBJ2-3; CDR3nt: TGTGCCACCAGCAGAGACGACTACCGCACAGATACGCAGTATTTT; CDR3aa: CATSRDDYRTDTQYF
abundance: -; d_gene: TRBD1; v_gene: TRBV30; j_gene: TRBJ1-5; CDR3nt: TGTGCCTGGAGCGGGGGACAGTCATATAGCAATCAGCCCCAGCATTTT; CDR3aa: CAWSGGQSYSNQPQHF
abundance: few; d_gene: -; v_gene: TRBV11-2; j_gene: TRBJ2-1; CDR3nt: TGTGCCAGCAGCTTAGAAGGTATAGGTGAGCAGTTCTTC; CDR3aa: CASSLEGIGEQFF
abundance: -; d_gene: -; v_gene: TRBV5-6; j_gene: TRBJ2-3; CDR3nt: TGTGCCAGCAGCTTTTTTGACAGGTCTAGCACAGATACGCAGTATTTT; CDR3aa: CASSFFDRSSTDTQYF
abundance: few; d_gene: -; v_gene: TRBV5-1; j_gene: TRBJ2-2; CDR3nt: TGCGCCAGCAGCTTGTCCCAGGGAGTAAACACCGGGGAGCTGTTTTTT; CDR3aa: CASSLSQGVNTGELFF
abundance: -; d_gene: TRBD2; v_gene: TRBV7-9; j_gene: TRBJ2-7; CDR3nt: TGTGCCAGCAGCCCCAGACTAGCGGGATCCTACGAGCAGTACTTC; CDR3aa: CASSPRLAGSYEQYF
abundance: -; d_gene: TRBD2; v_gene: TRBV19; j_gene: TRBJ2-5; CDR3nt: TGTGCCAGTAGCTCCACCCCGGGACTAGCGGGGGGGGGCCAGTACTTC; CDR3aa: CASSSTPGLAGGGQYF
abundance: -; d_gene: TRBD1; v_gene: TRBV19; j_gene: TRBJ2-2; CDR3nt: TGTGCCAGTAGTAAAAGGAGGACCGGGACAGGGATTACCGGGGAGCTGTTTTTT; CDR3aa: CASSKRRTGTGITGELFF
abundance: -; d_gene: -; v_gene: TRBV13; j_gene: TRBJ1-1; CDR3nt: TGTGCCAGCAGCTTACGGGGGAACACTGAAGCTTTCTTT; CDR3aa: CASSLRGNTEAFF
abundance: -; d_gene: -; v_gene: TRBV5-1; j_gene: TRBJ2-5; CDR3nt: TGCGCCAGCAGCTCAAACATGGGGGAGACCCAGTACTTC; CDR3aa: CASSSNMGETQYF
abundance: -; d_gene: TRBD2; v_gene: TRBV5-1; j_gene: TRBJ2-7; CDR3nt: TGCGCCAGCAGCTACCCAGAGGGACTAGCGGGAGGTTCTTCGAGAGAGCAGTACTTC; CDR3aa: CASSYPEGLAGGSSREQYF